This paragraph reports one T cell receptor beta chain. TCRdb's copy holds only in-frame clones and misses some; the assay was immunoSEQ multiplex PCR. The sample includes 4,500 to 5,000 clones, 80% of them seen just once. This record belongs to a study of STAT5B mutations in CD4+ large granular lymphocyte leukemia. Overall study: CD8+ depletion followed by anti-CD4 microbead selection was applied to cryopreserved cells.

Depending on availability, patient cells were bead-separated fractions or unselected PBMC. The CDR3 length is 17 residues. The germline V gene encodes CDR1 LNHDA and CDR2 SQIVND (reference sequence). V shed 5 bases and J shed 5 bases, with 24 bases lying between them. The sample taken for sequencing was PBMCs. The receptor was derived from a man aged 65 to 79 with CD4+ T-cell large granular lymphocyte leukemia. The chain carries TRBV19 and TRBJ1-1; the D gene is possibly TRBD1 (5 bases). The CDR3 protein is CASSLEWGETGGTEAFF. DNA for the CDR3: TGTGCCAGTAGTCTGGAATGGGGGGAGACGGGGGGGACTGAAGCTTTCTTT.